This entry lists 19 T cell receptor beta chains sequenced from one sample in a study of cytomegalovirus exposure and HLA in healthy donors. This PCR relied on a set of 60 Vbeta primers and 13 Jbeta primers. Assay used: immunoSEQ multiplex PCR; TCRdb lists only in-frame clones, some missing. The data show under 150,000 clones, about 77% seen once. Sequencing was performed on PBMCs. All receptors come from a woman in her twenties or thirties in good health and CMV-seropositive.

The gene calls are TRBV5-4 and TRBJ2-7, with D perhaps TRBD1 (6 bases). From germline, CDR1 is SGHNT and CDR2 YYREEE (reference sequence). Trimming stripped 3 bases from V and 6 bases from J, with 10 bases between. The CDR3 loop spans 12 amino acids. The CDR3 protein is CASSSGVGEQYF. The CDR3 coding sequence is TGTGCCAGCAGCTCAGGGGTGGGCGAGCAGTACTTC.

The chain employs TRBV10-2 and TRBJ1-1; D gene ambiguous. The CDR3 consists of 11 residues. The V gene's germline CDR1 is WSHSY and CDR2 SAAADI. Trimming took off 6 bases at V and 2 bases at J, with 4 bases between the two ends. The CDR3 DNA is TGCGCCAGCAGCCGTAACACTGAAGCTTTCTTT. It specifies CASSRNTEAFF.

The genes are TRBV9 and TRBJ1-5; D is unclear. CDR3 length equals 14 residues. V gave up 3 bases and J gave up 6 bases, with 13 bases separating them. Germline V gene sequence: CDR1 SGDLS, CDR2 YYNGEE. CDR3 DNA sequence: TGTGCCAGCAGCGCGCGCGGGATAGGTCAGCCCCAGCATTTT. Encoded protein: CASSARGIGQPQHF. Looking up the rest from reference TRBV9 and TRBJ1-5 gives the full variable domain: DSGVTQTPKHLITATGQRVTLRCSPRSGDLSVYWYQQSLDQGLQFLIQYYNGEERAKGNILERFSAQQFPDLHSELNLSSLELGDSALYFCASSARGIGQPQHFGDGTRLSIL.

The V call is TRBV2, the J call TRBJ1-1, with TRBD1 as a possible D gene (6 bases). Germline CDR1 and CDR2: SNHLY and FYNNEI. The length of the CDR3 is 14 residues. Trimming took off 8 bases at V and 1 base at J, with 14 bases between the two ends. DNA for the CDR3: TGTGCCAGCCGAAGAGGGGGAGAGAACACTGAAGCTTTCTTT. Translated: CASRRGGENTEAFF.

About this clone: Germline is not matched at one junction end, which may reflect a read error. The chain joins TRBV6-6 to TRBJ1-1, with D maybe TRBD1 (6 bases). This CDR3 has 15 amino acids. CDR1 MNHNY and CDR2 SVGAGI come from the germline V gene (reference sequence). CDR3 sequence (DNA): TGTGCCAGCATCAATGCCGGGACAAGGAACTCTGAAGCTTTCTTT. Amino acid sequence: CASINAGTRNSEAFF.

The rearrangement links TRBV10-3 to TRBJ1-2; maybe TRBD1 (6 bases). With 3 bases removed from V and 6 bases from J, the gap between germline ends came to 11 bases. Germline V gene data show CDR1 as ENHRY and CDR2 as SYGVKD. The CDR3 contains 13 residues. CDR3 in amino acids: CAISEFAGDGYTF. CDR3 nucleotide sequence: TGTGCCATCAGTGAATTCGCAGGGGATGGCTACACCTTC.

The gene calls are TRBV6-5 and TRBJ2-3, with a possible D match to TRBD2 (5 bases). The V end was cut by 6 bases, the J end by 6 bases, with 10 bases between. The CDR3 sequence is 12 residues long. Per germline, CDR1 MNHEY and CDR2 SVGAGI. The CDR3 spells CASSHGSDTQYF. The DNA for the CDR3 is TGTGCCAGCAGCCATGGGAGTGATACGCAGTATTTT.

Here the CDR3 reads CASSLQGGRYGYTF. For the CDR3, the DNA is TGTGCCAGCAGTTTGCAGGGGGGCCGGTATGGCTACACCTTC. This chain connects TRBV6-1 to TRBJ1-2, with 7 bases identical to TRBD1. V shed 5 bases, J shed 5 bases, and the junction held 8 bases outside the gene matches. From germline, CDR1 is MNHNS and CDR2 SASEGT. This CDR3 is built from 14 residues.

V usage is TRBV7-3 and J usage is TRBJ2-2; tentative D call: TRBD2 (5 bases). CDR1 is SGHTA and CDR2 is FQGTGA in the germline V gene. The CDR3 spans 14 residues. Trimming left V 5 bases short and J 3 bases short, with 10 bases between. CDR3 region: CASSTGRDTGELFF. The CDR3 DNA follows: TGTGCCAGCAGCACTGGGCGGGACACCGGGGAGCTGTTTTTT.

V usage is TRBV5-1 and J usage is TRBJ2-2, with 11 bases identical to TRBD2. The CDR3 runs to 18 residues. Trimming took 4 bases from V and 0 from J; bases not matched to a gene: 8. Germline lookup yields CDR1 SGHRS and CDR2 YFSETQ. Here the CDR3 DNA reads TGCGCCAGCAGCAAAAGGACTAGCGGGCCCTCGAACACCGGGGAGCTGTTTTTT. Translation: CASSKRTSGPSNTGELFF. Looking up the rest from reference TRBV5-1 and TRBJ2-2 gives the full variable domain: KAGVTQTPRYLIKTRGQQVTLSCSPISGHRSVSWYQQTPGQGLQFLFEYFSETQRNKGNFPGRFSGRQFSNSRSEMNVSTLELGDSALYLCASSKRTSGPSNTGELFFGEGSRLTVL.

The chain joins TRBV7-9 to TRBJ2-2, with 8 bases matching TRBD1. V dropped 6 bases and J dropped 1; count of bases not matched to a gene: 4. The CDR3 consists of 15 residues. Germline CDR1 reads SEHNR; CDR2 reads FQNEAQ (reference sequence). In nucleotides, the CDR3 is TGTGCCAGCAGGGCCGGGACAGGGAACACCGGGGAGCTGTTTTTT. It is translated as CASRAGTGNTGELFF.

The chain joins TRBV4-2 to TRBJ2-5; D is uncertain. The J call is in doubt because the DNA end fits TRBJ2-7 better. Germline lookup yields CDR1 LGHNA and CDR2 YNFKEQ. There are 15 residues in the CDR3. This CDR3 is CASSQAAVITYEQYF. CDR3 nucleotides: TGTGCCAGCAGCCAAGCTGCCGTCATCACCTACGAGCAGTACTTC.

The V call is TRBV5-1, the J call TRBJ1-1; a possible D gene is TRBD1 (5 bases). V was cut by 4 bases and J by 5 bases, with 15 bases left in between. The length of the CDR3 is 14 residues. Germline values: CDR1 SGHRS, CDR2 YFSETQ. The CDR3 nucleotides are TGCGCCAGCAGCCCGCCCGGGGGGTATACTGAAGCTTTCTTT. Its translation is CASSPPGGYTEAFF.

V is TRBV18 and J is TRBJ2-4; D unresolved. The CDR3 is made up of 16 amino acids. The ends were cut back, 0 bases at V and 0 bases at J, with 9 bases in the middle. Germline V lookup: CDR1 KGHSH, CDR2 LQKENI. CDR3 DNA sequence: TGTGCCAGCTCACCACCGAGCCAACTAGCCAAAAACATTCAGTACTTC. The encoded protein is CASSPPSQLAKNIQYF.

The rearrangement links TRBV6-5 to TRBJ1-2; perhaps TRBD1 as D (5 bases). With 7 bases removed from V and 8 bases from J, the gap between germline ends came to 17 bases. Looked up from germline, CDR1 is MNHEY and CDR2 is SVGAGI. The length of the CDR3 is 13 residues. The CDR3 DNA sequence: TGTGCCAGCACTTCACGGGGGAAGTTGGGCTACACCTTC. Translated: CASTSRGKLGYTF.

The V gene is TRBV9, the J gene TRBJ2-1, with 11 bases lining up with TRBD2. From germline, CDR1 is SGDLS and CDR2 YYNGEE. J lost 2 bases, V lost 3 bases, and 4 bases had no gene match. The CDR3 runs to 16 residues. CDR3 in amino acids: CASSATSGETYNEQFF. The DNA for the CDR3 is TGTGCCAGCAGCGCGACTAGCGGGGAAACCTACAATGAGCAGTTCTTC.

The chain links TRBV6-5 to TRBJ2-4; 8 bases map to TRBD2. The V and J ends lost 7 bases and 6 bases, in that order; junction bases with no gene match: 5. Germline assignment: CDR1 MNHEY and CDR2 SVGAGI. The length of the CDR3 is 13 residues. CDR3 sequence (DNA): TGTGCCAGCAAAGGACTAGCCTTAAACATTCAGTACTTC. Its protein is CASKGLALNIQYF.

The chain recombines TRBV6-4 with TRBJ2-7; 10 bases fit TRBD2. Germline trimming cut 3 bases from V and 6 bases from J; bases unmatched to any gene: 2. There are 13 residues in the CDR3. Germline V lookup: CDR1 MRHNA, CDR2 SNTAGT. CDR3 sequence: CASSETSGTEQYF. The CDR3 DNA reads TGTGCCAGCAGTGAAACTAGCGGGACCGAGCAGTACTTC.

The chain has TRBV25-1 and TRBJ2-7; 8 bases are shared with TRBD2. The CDR3 is 17 amino acids. With V trimmed by 3 bases and J by 4 bases, 14 bases remained unmatched. From germline, CDR1 is MGHDK and CDR2 SYGVNS. In DNA, the CDR3 is TGTGCCAGCAGTGACCCGCCGGGACTAGGGACCTATTACGAGCAGTACTTC. It specifies CASSDPPGLGTYYEQYF.